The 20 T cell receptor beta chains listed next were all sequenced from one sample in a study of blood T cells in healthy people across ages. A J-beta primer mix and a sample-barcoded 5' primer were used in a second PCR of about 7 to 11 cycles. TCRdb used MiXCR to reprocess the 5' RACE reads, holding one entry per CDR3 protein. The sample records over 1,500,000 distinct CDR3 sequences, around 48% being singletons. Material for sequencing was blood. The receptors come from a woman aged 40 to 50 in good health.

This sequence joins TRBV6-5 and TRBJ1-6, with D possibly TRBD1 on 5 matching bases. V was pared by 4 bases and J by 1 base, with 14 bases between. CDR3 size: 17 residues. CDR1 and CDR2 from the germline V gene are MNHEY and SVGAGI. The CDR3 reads CASSFMGRVSYNSPLHF. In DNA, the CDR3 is TGTGCCAGCAGTTTCATGGGGCGCGTTTCCTATAATTCACCCCTCCACTTT.

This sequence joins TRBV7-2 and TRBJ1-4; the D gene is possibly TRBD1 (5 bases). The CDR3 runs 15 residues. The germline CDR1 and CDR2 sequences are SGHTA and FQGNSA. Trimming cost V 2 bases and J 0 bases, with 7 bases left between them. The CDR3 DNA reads TGTGCCAGCAGCTTAACAGGTTCAACTAATGAAAAACTGTTTTTT. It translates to CASSLTGSTNEKLFF.

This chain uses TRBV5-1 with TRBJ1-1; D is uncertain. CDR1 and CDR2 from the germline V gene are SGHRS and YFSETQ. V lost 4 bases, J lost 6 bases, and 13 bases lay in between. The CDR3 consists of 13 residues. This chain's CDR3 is CASSLQWSAEAFF. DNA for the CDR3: TGCGCCAGCAGCCTCCAGTGGAGCGCTGAAGCTTTCTTT.

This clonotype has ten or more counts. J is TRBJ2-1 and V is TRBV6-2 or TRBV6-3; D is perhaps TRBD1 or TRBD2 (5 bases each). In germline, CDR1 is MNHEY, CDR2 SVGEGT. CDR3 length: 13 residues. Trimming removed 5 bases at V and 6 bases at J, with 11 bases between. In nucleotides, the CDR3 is TGTGCCAGCAGTCTAAGGGACGTCAATGAGCAGTTCTTC. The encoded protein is CASSLRDVNEQFF.

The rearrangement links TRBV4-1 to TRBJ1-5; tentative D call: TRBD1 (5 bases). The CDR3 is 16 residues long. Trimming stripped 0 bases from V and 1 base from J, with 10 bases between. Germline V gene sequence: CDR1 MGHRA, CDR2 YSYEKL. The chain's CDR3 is CASSQEGTESNQPQHF. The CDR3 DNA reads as TGCGCCAGCAGCCAAGAGGGGACGGAAAGCAATCAGCCCCAGCATTTT.

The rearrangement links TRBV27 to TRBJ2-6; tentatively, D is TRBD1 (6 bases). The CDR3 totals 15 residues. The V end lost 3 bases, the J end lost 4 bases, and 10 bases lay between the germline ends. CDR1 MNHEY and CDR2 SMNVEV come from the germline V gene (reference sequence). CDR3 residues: CASSLPGTGANVLTF. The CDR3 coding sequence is TGTGCCAGCAGTTTGCCAGGGACAGGGGCCAACGTCCTGACTTTC.

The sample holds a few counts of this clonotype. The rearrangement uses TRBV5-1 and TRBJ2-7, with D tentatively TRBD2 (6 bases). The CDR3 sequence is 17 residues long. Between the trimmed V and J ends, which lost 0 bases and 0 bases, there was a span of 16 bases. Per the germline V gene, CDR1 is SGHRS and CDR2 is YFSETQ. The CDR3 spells CASSLAAANGGSYEQYF. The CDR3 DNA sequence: TGCGCCAGCAGCTTGGCAGCAGCCAACGGGGGCTCCTACGAGCAGTACTTC.

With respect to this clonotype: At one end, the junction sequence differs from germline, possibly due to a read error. The CDR3 DNA is TGTGCCAGCAGTGGTCAAGCGGGGGCCGGGTTCAATGAGCGGTTCTTC. This translates into CASSGQAGAGFNERFF. This chain links TRBV27 with TRBJ2-1, with TRBD2 identical over 8 bases. The CDR3 is made up of 16 amino acids. The germline V gene has CDR1 MNHEY and CDR2 SMNVEV (reference sequence).

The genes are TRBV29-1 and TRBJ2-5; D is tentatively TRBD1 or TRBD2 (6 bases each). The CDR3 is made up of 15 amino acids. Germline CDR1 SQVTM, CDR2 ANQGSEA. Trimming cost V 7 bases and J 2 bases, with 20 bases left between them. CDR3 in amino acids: CSAVGYRGDQETQYF. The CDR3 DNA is TGCAGCGCAGTGGGGTATAGGGGGGATCAAGAGACCCAGTACTTC. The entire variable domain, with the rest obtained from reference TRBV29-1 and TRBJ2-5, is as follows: SAVISQKPSRDICQRGTSLTIQCQVDSQVTMMFWYRQQPGQSLTLIATANQGSEATYESGFVIDKFPISRPNLTFSTLTVSNMSPEDSSIYLCSAVGYRGDQETQYFGPGTRLLVL.

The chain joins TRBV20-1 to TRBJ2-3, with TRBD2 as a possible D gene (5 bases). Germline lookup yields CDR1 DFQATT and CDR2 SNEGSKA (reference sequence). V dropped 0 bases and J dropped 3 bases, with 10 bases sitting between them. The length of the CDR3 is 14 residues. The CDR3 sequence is CSARDTDYTDTQYF. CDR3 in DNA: TGCAGTGCTAGAGATACTGACTATACAGATACGCAGTATTTT.

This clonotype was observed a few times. CDR3 bases: TGTGCCACCAGCAGAGGCAGGTTCCCCTACGAGCAGTACTTC. Translated: CATSRGRFPYEQYF. The chain couples TRBV15 to TRBJ2-7; D remains unclear. V was clipped by 1 base and J by 2 bases, with 9 bases between them. In germline, CDR1 is LNHNV, CDR2 YYDKDF (reference sequence). This CDR3 is built from 14 residues.

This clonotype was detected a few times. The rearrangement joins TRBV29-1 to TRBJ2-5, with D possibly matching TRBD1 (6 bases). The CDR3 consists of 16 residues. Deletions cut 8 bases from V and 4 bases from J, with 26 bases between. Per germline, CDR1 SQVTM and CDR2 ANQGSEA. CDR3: CSTSLLTQGRGETQYF. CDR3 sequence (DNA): TGCAGCACCTCACTACTGACCCAGGGGAGAGGAGAGACCCAGTACTTC.

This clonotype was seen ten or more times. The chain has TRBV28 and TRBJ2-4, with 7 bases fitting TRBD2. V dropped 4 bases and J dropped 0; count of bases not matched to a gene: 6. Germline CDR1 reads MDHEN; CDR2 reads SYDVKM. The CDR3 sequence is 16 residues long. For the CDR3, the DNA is TGTGCCAGCAGTTCGTCCTCGGGGGGAGCCAAAAACATTCAGTACTTC. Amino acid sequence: CASSSSSGGAKNIQYF. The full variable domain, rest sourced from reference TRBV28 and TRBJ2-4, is DVKVTQSSRYLVKRTGEKVFLECVQDMDHENMFWYRQDPGLGLRLIYFSYDVKMKEKGDIPEGYSVSREKKERFSLILESASTNQTSMYLCASSSSSGGAKNIQYFGAGTRLSVL.

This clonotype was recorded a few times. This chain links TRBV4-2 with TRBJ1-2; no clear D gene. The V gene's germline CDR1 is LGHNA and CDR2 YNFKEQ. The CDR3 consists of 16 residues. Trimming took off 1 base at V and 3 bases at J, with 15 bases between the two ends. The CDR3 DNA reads TGTGCCAGCAGCCAAGCCGACAACCCTGGGGACTATGGCTACACCTTC. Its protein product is CASSQADNPGDYGYTF.

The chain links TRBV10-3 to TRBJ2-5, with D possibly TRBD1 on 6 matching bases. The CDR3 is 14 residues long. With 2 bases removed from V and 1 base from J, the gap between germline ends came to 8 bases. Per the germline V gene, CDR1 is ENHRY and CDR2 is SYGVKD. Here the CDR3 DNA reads TGTGCCATCAGTGAGGGCAGGGGCCAAGAGACCCAGTACTTC. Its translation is CAISEGRGQETQYF.

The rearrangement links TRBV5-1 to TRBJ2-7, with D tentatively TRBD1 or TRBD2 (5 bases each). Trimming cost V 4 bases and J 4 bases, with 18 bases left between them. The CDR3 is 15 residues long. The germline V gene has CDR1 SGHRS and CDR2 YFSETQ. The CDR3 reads CASSVRGGPGYEQYF. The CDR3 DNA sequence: TGCGCCAGCAGCGTTCGTGGGGGTCCGGGGTACGAGCAGTACTTC. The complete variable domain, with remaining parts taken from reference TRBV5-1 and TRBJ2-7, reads KAGVTQTPRYLIKTRGQQVTLSCSPISGHRSVSWYQQTPGQGLQFLFEYFSETQRNKGNFPGRFSGRQFSNSRSEMNVSTLELGDSALYLCASSVRGGPGYEQYFGPGTRLTVT.

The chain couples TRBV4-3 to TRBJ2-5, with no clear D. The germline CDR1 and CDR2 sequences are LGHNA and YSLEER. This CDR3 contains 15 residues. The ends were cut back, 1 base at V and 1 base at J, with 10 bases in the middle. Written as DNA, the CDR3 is TGCGCCAGCAGCCAAGGCGAGTCCAGCCAAGAGACCCAGTACTTC. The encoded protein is CASSQGESSQETQYF.

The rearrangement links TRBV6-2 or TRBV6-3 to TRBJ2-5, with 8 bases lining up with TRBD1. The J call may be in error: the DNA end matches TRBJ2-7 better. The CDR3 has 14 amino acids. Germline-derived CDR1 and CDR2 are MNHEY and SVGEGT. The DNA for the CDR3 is TGTGCCAGCAACGACAGGGGCTCTCAGGACGAGCAGTACTTC. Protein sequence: CASNDRGSQDEQYF.

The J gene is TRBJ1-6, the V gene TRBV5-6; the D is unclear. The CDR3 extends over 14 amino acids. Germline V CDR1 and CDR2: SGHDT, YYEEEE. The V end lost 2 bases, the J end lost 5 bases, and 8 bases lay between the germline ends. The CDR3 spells CASSFVPDNSPLHF. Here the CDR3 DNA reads TGTGCCAGCAGCTTCGTCCCGGATAATTCACCCCTCCACTTT.

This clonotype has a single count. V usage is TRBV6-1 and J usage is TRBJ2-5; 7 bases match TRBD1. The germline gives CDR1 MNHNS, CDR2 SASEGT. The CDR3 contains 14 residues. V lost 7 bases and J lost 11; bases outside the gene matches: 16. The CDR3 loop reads CASIGDRRYNEQYF. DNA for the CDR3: TGTGCCAGCATTGGGGACAGAAGATACAATGAGCAGTACTTC.